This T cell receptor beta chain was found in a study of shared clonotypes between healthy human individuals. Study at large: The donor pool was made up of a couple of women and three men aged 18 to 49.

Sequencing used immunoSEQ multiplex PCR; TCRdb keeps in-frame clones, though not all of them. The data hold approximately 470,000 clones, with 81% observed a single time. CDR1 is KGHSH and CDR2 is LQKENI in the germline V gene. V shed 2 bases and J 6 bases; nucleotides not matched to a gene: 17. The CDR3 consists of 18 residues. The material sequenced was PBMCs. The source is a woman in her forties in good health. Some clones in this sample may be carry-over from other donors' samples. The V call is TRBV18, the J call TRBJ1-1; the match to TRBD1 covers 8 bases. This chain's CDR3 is CASSPSGGQGAMGAEAFF. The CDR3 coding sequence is TGTGCCAGCTCACCATCCGGTGGGCAGGGGGCGATGGGGGCTGAAGCTTTCTTT. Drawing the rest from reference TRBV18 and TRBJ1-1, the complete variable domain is NAGVMQNPRHLVRRRGQEARLRCSPMKGHSHVYWYRQLPEEGLKFMVYLQKENIIDESGMPKERFSAEFPKEGPSILRIQQVVRGDSAAYFCASSPSGGQGAMGAEAFFGQGTRLTVV.